This T cell receptor beta chain stems from a study of human versus mouse CDR3 diversity and MHC coevolution. On the study more broadly: Valid reads per sample ranged from about 0.6 x 10^7 to 1.7 x 10^7.

As to this clone: The antigen is unknown.

Study-wide results and limits: On average, humans showed more CDR3 deletions and insertions than mice.

Repertoires were generated with immunoSEQ multiplex PCR, while TCRdb's copy carries only in-frame clones and drops some. Of around 74,000 clones detected, 85% to 95% appear once; the ten largest clones hold roughly 0.16%. Trimming cost V 3 bases and J 6 bases; bases outside gene matches: 9. The CDR3 contains 16 residues. Germline V gene lookup returns CDR1 MDHEN and CDR2 SYDVKM. The rearrangement links TRBV28 to TRBJ2-1; 9 bases are shared with TRBD2. Sequenced sample: naive CD4+ T cells from blood. The sample's subset: CD45RO-negative CD62L-positive naive CD4 T cells. The receptor was isolated from a person between 25 and 75 years old in good health. The CDR3 region is CASSFPVSGGINEQFF. The CDR3 region has the DNA TGTGCCAGCAGTTTTCCGGTTAGCGGGGGTATCAATGAGCAGTTCTTC.